The 3 T cell receptor beta chains listed next were all sequenced from one sample in a study of blood T cell repertoires in COVID-19. Only in-frame clones appear in the TCRdb table, and some are missing; sequencing was by immunoSEQ multiplex PCR. Among fewer than 350,000 clones listed, approximately 85% were seen once. Sequenced input: PBMCs or T cells enriched from blood (not recorded which). The source is a man younger than 45 who had recovered from COVID-19.

The count of this clone is one. This chain links TRBV6-1 with TRBJ1-5, with D possibly matching TRBD1 (6 bases). Per the germline V gene, CDR1 is MNHNS and CDR2 is SASEGT. CDR3 length: 15 amino acids. Trimming shortened V by 2 bases and J by 3 bases, and 11 bases separated the two germline ends. The CDR3 coding sequence is TGTGCCAGCAGTGAAACATCAGGGGCCAATCAGCCCCAGCATTTT. Its protein is CASSETSGANQPQHF.

The chain is built from TRBV5-1 and TRBJ1-3; 7 bases align to TRBD1. Unmatched junction bases numbered 8, after V lost 4 bases and J lost 4 bases. The CDR3 loop spans 15 amino acids. CDR1 is SGHRS and CDR2 is YFSETQ in the germline V gene. DNA of the CDR3: TGCGCCAGCAGCGACACACAGGGGTTAGGAAACACCATATATTTT. This sequence encodes CASSDTQGLGNTIYF.

The genes are TRBV3-1 (or the pseudogene TRBV3-2) and TRBJ2-3, with a tentative D call TRBD2 (6 bases). V gave up 7 bases and J gave up 5 bases, with 16 bases separating them. CDR1 is LGHDT, CDR2 YNNKEL, per germline (reference sequence). This CDR3 is 14 amino acids long. The CDR3 DNA follows: TGTGCCAGCACCCAGAGAGGAGGGGTAGATACGCAGTATTTT. Residues: CASTQRGGVDTQYF.